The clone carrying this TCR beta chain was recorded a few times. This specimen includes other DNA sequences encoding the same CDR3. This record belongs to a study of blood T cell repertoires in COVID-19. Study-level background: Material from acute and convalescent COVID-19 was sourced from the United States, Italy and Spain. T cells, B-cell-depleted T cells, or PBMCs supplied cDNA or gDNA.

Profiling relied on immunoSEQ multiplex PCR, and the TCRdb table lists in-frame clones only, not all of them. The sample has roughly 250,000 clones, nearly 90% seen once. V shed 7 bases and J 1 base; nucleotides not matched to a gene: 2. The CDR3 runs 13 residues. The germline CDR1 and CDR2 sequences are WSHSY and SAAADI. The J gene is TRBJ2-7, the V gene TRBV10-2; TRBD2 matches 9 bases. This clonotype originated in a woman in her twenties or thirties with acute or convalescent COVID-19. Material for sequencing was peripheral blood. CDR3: CASNLAGSYEQYF. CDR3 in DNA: TGCGCCAGCAACCTAGCGGGGTCCTACGAGCAGTACTTC.